These T cell receptor beta chains were read from a single sample in a study of T-cell memory formation after mild COVID-19. TCRdb independently ran MiXCR on the 5' RACE reads; one entry per CDR3 protein. The sample carries 300,000 to 350,000 distinct CDR3 sequences, roughly 21% recorded once. The sequencing sample was made of PBMCs or a T cell subset sorted from them (not recorded which). These receptors came from a man between 18 and 35 years old who had mild COVID-19 (a few samples of this study predate the infection). Cell type and time point are not known. CDR3s include the opening cysteine and the closing phenylalanine or tryptophan. The D gene is left open where the match is weak. A clone size is listed for some rows: how often the clone was seen (once, few, many), or a class if it is expanded.

abundance	j_gene	d_gene	v_gene	CDR3nt	CDR3aa
NA	TRBJ2-3	NA	TRBV9	TGTGCCAGCAGCGTAGAGGTGGGGGGAGATACGCAGTATTTT	CASSVEVGGDTQYF
few	TRBJ2-5	NA	TRBV7-6	TGTGCCAGCAGCGAAAGCAGGGCCTCGGAGACCCAGTACTTC	CASSESRASETQYF
few	TRBJ1-3	NA	TRBV4-3	TGCGCCAGCAGCCAAGAAGTGTCTGCTGGAAACACCATATATTTT	CASSQEVSAGNTIYF
few	TRBJ1-5	NA	TRBV4-1	TGCGCCAGCAGCCAAGAGGGGGTGAATCAGCCCCAGCATTTT	CASSQEGVNQPQHF
NA	TRBJ1-4	TRBD1	TRBV5-1	TGCGCCAGCAGACTTTATACAGGGGAAGCTAATGAAAAACTGTTTTTT	CASRLYTGEANEKLFF
NA	TRBJ2-4	NA	TRBV11-1	TGTGCCAGCAGCTTACGGTCGGCAGTAGCCAAAAACATTCAGTACTTC	CASSLRSAVAKNIQYF
few	TRBJ2-1	NA	TRBV9	TGTGCCAGCAGCGTATCTGGCGGCAATGAGCAGTTCTTC	CASSVSGGNEQFF
few	TRBJ2-2	NA	TRBV7-7	TGTGCCAGCAGCTTAGCCCCCGGGGGGCAGAGCACCGGGGAGCTGTTTTTT	CASSLAPGGQSTGELFF
few	TRBJ2-3	NA	TRBV6-6	TGTGCCAGCAGTTACTCGACGGCAGCCACAGATACGCAGTATTTT	CASSYSTAATDTQYF
NA	TRBJ2-2	NA	TRBV7-9	TGTGCCAGCAGCCCAGTCGGGGGGCCCGAGAACGGGGAGCTGTTTTTT	CASSPVGGPENGELFF
few	TRBJ1-2	NA	TRBV20-1	TGCAGTGCTAGCTTAGAAGTGGGGGCTCACGGCTACACCTTC	CSASLEVGAHGYTF
NA	TRBJ2-1	TRBD2	TRBV4-2	TGTGCCAGCAGCCAAGAGACTAGCGGGGGCCCTTTCTACAATGAGCAGTTCTTC	CASSQETSGGPFYNEQFF
many	TRBJ2-3	NA	TRBV9	TGTGCCAGCAGCGTAATGACAGATACGCAGTATTTT	CASSVMTDTQYF
NA	TRBJ1-4	TRBD1	TRBV4-2	TGTGCCAGCCGAGGGGGCTTGGTTGAAAAACTGTTTTTT	CASRGGLVEKLFF
NA	TRBJ2-3	TRBD2	TRBV5-1	TGCGCCAGCACAAGACTAGCTTTCGCAGATACGCAGTATTTT	CASTRLAFADTQYF
few	TRBJ1-4	NA	TRBV7-9	TGCGCCAGCAGCCCCGGACAAGGGGATGAAAAACTGTTTTTT	CASSPGQGDEKLFF
many	TRBJ2-3	NA	TRBV11-2	TGTGCCAGCAGCTTAAGTACGAATACGCAGTATTTT	CASSLSTNTQYF
NA	TRBJ2-5	TRBD2	TRBV20-1	TGCAGTGCTTACCCGCCAAGCGGGGGGCAAGAGACCCAGTACTTC	CSAYPPSGGQETQYF
few	TRBJ2-7	NA	TRBV7-9	TGTGCCAGCAGGTCCTGGAGGTTCGATTCCTACGAGCAGTACTTC	CASRSWRFDSYEQYF
NA	TRBJ1-1	NA	TRBV18	TGTGCCAGCTCACCAGGGTCGGGGTCGCGCACTGAAGCTTTCTTT	CASSPGSGSRTEAFF
many	TRBJ2-1	TRBD1	TRBV7-3	TGTGCCAGCAGCCAACGACAGGGTTGGGGCAATGAGCAGTTCTTC	CASSQRQGWGNEQFF
many	TRBJ1-1	NA	TRBV5-1	TGCGCCAGCAGCGTGGGGACAATGAACACTGAAGCTTTCTTT	CASSVGTMNTEAFF
NA	TRBJ2-1	NA	TRBV7-2	TGTGCCAGCAGCCGATATGGAATTGTGGCGGGGAACAATGAGCAGTTCTTC	CASSRYGIVAGNNEQFF
few	TRBJ1-2	TRBD1	TRBV4-3	TGCGCCAGCAGCCAAGATATTCCAGGCGACAGGGATGGCTACACCTTC	CASSQDIPGDRDGYTF
NA	TRBJ1-2	NA	TRBV11-2	TGTGCCAGCAGCCCAACTGCAGGGATCCCGACCAACTATGGCTACACCTTC	CASSPTAGIPTNYGYTF
NA	TRBJ2-7	TRBD2	TRBV3-1	TGTGCCAGCAGCCAAGTTAGCGGGGGCGAGCAGTACTTC	CASSQVSGGEQYF